The 14 T cell receptor beta chains below come from one sample, sequenced in a study of blood T cell repertoires in COVID-19 (dated by TCRdb to the early 2020s). Libraries were built with the immunoSEQ multiplex PCR assay. TCRdb stores this immuneACCESS table with in-frame sequences only. Part of the clones is absent; in the studies checked, under half of the shortfall reflects unresolved V genes, and no reason is known for the rest. In all, the sample holds about 170,000 clones, and around four fifths of those were seen once. Approximately 4% of the sample lies in the top ten. The sequencing input was PBMCs or T cells enriched from blood (not recorded which). The receptors derive from a woman in her fifties or sixties in a cohort exposed to, infected with or recovered from COVID-19 (not recorded which).

The sample holds one count of this clone. CDR3 bases: TGCAGCGTTGATCGCGGGGCGAGCTCCTACAATGAGCAGTTCTTC. Its translation: CSVDRGASSYNEQFF. This chain joins TRBV29-1 and TRBJ2-1; D perhaps matches TRBD2 (6 bases). The CDR3 totals 15 residues. CDR1 is SQVTM, CDR2 ANQGSEA, per germline. The V gene lost 3 bases and the J gene lost 0 bases, with 12 bases spanning the gap.

The chain has TRBV4-3 and TRBJ1-1, with D possibly TRBD1 on 5 matching bases. Germline CDR1 and CDR2: LGHNA and YSLEER. Trimming shortened V by 4 bases and J by 1 base, and 10 bases separated the two germline ends. The CDR3 is 14 residues long. The CDR3 coding sequence is TGCGCCAGCAGCCCACAGGACGGGAACACTGAAGCTTTCTTT. Residues: CASSPQDGNTEAFF.

The J gene is TRBJ2-7, the V gene TRBV5-1; D is ambiguous. The CDR3 is made up of 15 amino acids. V lost 1 base and J 1 base, leaving 12 bases between the germline ends. Germline V gene sequence: CDR1 SGHRS, CDR2 YFSETQ. CDR3 nucleotides: TGCGCCAGCAGCTTGCGTCTTGGCAGGTCCTACGAGCAGTACTTC. Its protein product is CASSLRLGRSYEQYF.

The DNA for the CDR3 is TGCGCCAGCAGCTTGGCGCCTCGGGGGGTAACGACTAATGAAAAACTGTTTTTT. It yields the protein CASSLAPRGVTTNEKLFF. V usage is TRBV5-1 and J usage is TRBJ1-4; a weak D match, TRBD1 (5 bases). The germline CDR1 and CDR2 sequences are SGHRS and YFSETQ. V dropped 0 bases and J dropped 2 bases, with 17 bases sitting between them. The CDR3 runs 18 residues.

V and J are TRBV9 and TRBJ2-2, with D hard to call. V dropped 3 bases and J dropped 1 base, with 4 bases sitting between them. The CDR3 contains 13 residues. Germline V CDR1 and CDR2: SGDLS, YYNGEE. CDR3 sequence (DNA): TGTGCCAGCAGCGACAGGAACACCGGGGAGCTGTTTTTT. Its translation is CASSDRNTGELFF. Together with reference TRBV9 and TRBJ2-2, the CDR3 gives the full variable domain: DSGVTQTPKHLITATGQRVTLRCSPRSGDLSVYWYQQSLDQGLQFLIQYYNGEERAKGNILERFSAQQFPDLHSELNLSSLELGDSALYFCASSDRNTGELFFGEGSRLTVL.

The V and J genes are TRBV5-6 and TRBJ1-1; D not resolved. Deletions cut 5 bases from V and 6 bases from J, with 11 bases between. Germline V CDR1 and CDR2: SGHDT, YYEEEE. CDR3 size: 12 residues. CDR3 in amino acids: CASRGRLPEAFF. Here the CDR3 DNA reads TGTGCCAGCAGGGGGAGGCTACCTGAAGCTTTCTTT.

Only a few counts were recorded for this clone. The rearrangement links TRBV5-4 to TRBJ2-3; 12 positions agree with TRBD2. Germline assignment: CDR1 SGHNT and CDR2 YYREEE (reference sequence). The length of the CDR3 is 14 residues. J gave up 7 bases and V 4 bases, and 4 bases lay outside the gene matches. The CDR3 DNA sequence: TGTGCCAGCAGCACTAGCGGGGGGTACAATACGCAGTATTTT. Translating it yields CASSTSGGYNTQYF.

The chain uses TRBV3-1 (or the pseudogene TRBV3-2) and TRBJ1-1; weak D call: TRBD1 (6 bases). Trimming removed 1 base from V and 1 base from J, with 13 bases in between. The germline gives CDR1 LGHDT, CDR2 YNNKEL (reference sequence). CDR3 length: 16 amino acids. For the CDR3, the DNA is TGTGCCAGCAGCCAAGCCCTAGGACAGAGGAACACTGAAGCTTTCTTT. Translating it yields CASSQALGQRNTEAFF.

The chain links TRBV25-1 to TRBJ2-4, with a weak D call TRBD1 (5 bases). The CDR3 extends over 16 amino acids. The V and J ends lost 3 bases and 6 bases respectively, with 18 bases between them. Germline V gives CDR1 MGHDK, CDR2 SYGVNS. CDR3 DNA: TGTGCCAGCAGTGAGCTTCACGGGTCAAGGGGAAACATTCAGTACTTC. Protein sequence: CASSELHGSRGNIQYF.

The chain carries TRBV29-1 and TRBJ2-4; TRBD1 might be the D (6 bases). Trimming shortened V by 4 bases and J by 6 bases, and 16 bases separated the two germline ends. The CDR3 loop spans 14 amino acids. From germline, CDR1 is SQVTM and CDR2 ANQGSEA. CDR3 nucleotides: TGCAGCGTTGGGGTTGCAGGGGATGGAAACATTCAGTACTTC. Encoded protein: CSVGVAGDGNIQYF.

V is TRBV23-1 and J is TRBJ2-7; 9 nucleotides match TRBD1. TRBV23-1 is annotated as an ORF whose role is uncertain. The CDR3 totals 15 residues. J lost 6 bases, V lost 0 bases, and 6 bases had no gene match. The CDR3 DNA reads TGCGCCAGCAGTCAATCCGGGGGGACAGGGTCCGAGCAGTACTTC. Translating it yields CASSQSGGTGSEQYF.

V usage is TRBV28 and J usage is TRBJ1-1; D unresolved. CDR1 MDHEN and CDR2 SYDVKM come from the germline V gene. The V and J ends lost 6 bases and 1 base respectively, with 9 bases between them. The CDR3 covers 13 residues. The CDR3: CASSAIANTEAFF. The CDR3 DNA is TGTGCCAGCAGCGCAATAGCGAACACTGAAGCTTTCTTT.

V usage is TRBV28 and J usage is TRBJ1-5; D unresolved. This CDR3 spans 15 amino acids. Trimming took 2 bases from V and 0 from J, leaving 8 bases between them. Germline values: CDR1 MDHEN, CDR2 SYDVKM. CDR3 region: CASSLRLNSNQPQHF. The CDR3 DNA is TGTGCCAGCAGTTTACGACTGAATAGCAATCAGCCCCAGCATTTT.

This clone was counted between two and nine times. The CDR3 bases are TGCGCCAGCAGCGAGACTAGCGGGAGGGCCGGGGACGAGCAGTACTTC. Protein sequence: CASSETSGRAGDEQYF. The rearrangement uses TRBV5-1 and TRBJ2-7, with 14 nucleotides matching TRBD2. Trimming took 4 bases from V and 5 from J; bases not matched to a gene: 8. Germline V lookup: CDR1 SGHRS, CDR2 YFSETQ. This CDR3 is 16 amino acids long.